This entry lists 10 T cell receptor beta chains sequenced from one sample in a study of cytomegalovirus exposure and HLA in healthy donors. The primer mix had 60 Vbeta and 13 Jbeta primers. Assay used: immunoSEQ multiplex PCR; TCRdb lists only in-frame clones, some missing. The table records about 160,000 clones, 83% of them present only once. The sequenced sample was PBMCs. The receptors were sampled from a middle-aged man in good health and CMV-seropositive.

The chain recombines TRBV28 with TRBJ1-1, with D possibly matching TRBD1 (6 bases). The CDR3 runs 13 residues. V was clipped by 5 bases and J by 7 bases, with 14 bases between them. Germline-derived CDR1 and CDR2 are MDHEN and SYDVKM. As DNA, the CDR3 is TGTGCCAGCAGTCCCCTAAACAGGGATGAAGCTTTCTTT. This encodes CASSPLNRDEAFF.

V and J are TRBV28 and TRBJ1-5; weak D call: TRBD1 (6 bases). The V gene's germline CDR1 is MDHEN and CDR2 SYDVKM. The length of the CDR3 is 15 residues. The V gene lost 5 bases and the J gene lost 4 bases, with 15 bases spanning the gap. As DNA, the CDR3 is TGTGCCAGCAGTGGGGGCGGGCGGGGGAATCAGCCCCAGCATTTT. Protein: CASSGGGRGNQPQHF.

The chain has TRBV27 and TRBJ2-2; D might be TRBD2 (5 bases). V dropped 6 bases and J dropped 0 bases, with 14 bases sitting between them. Per germline, CDR1 MNHEY and CDR2 SMNVEV (reference sequence). This CDR3 contains 16 residues. DNA of the CDR3: TGTGCCAGCAGCCCGCCTAGCCTAGCGAACACCGGGGAGCTGTTTTTT. Residues: CASSPPSLANTGELFF.

For the CDR3, the DNA is TGTGCCAGTAGTATTGCCGGGCTAGCGGGATACAATGAGCAGTTCTTC. It yields the protein CASSIAGLAGYNEQFF. The genes are TRBV19 and TRBJ2-1; TRBD2 aligns across 9 bases. CDR1 is LNHDA, CDR2 SQIVND, per germline (reference sequence). The CDR3 spans 16 residues. The V gene end was trimmed by 3 bases and the J gene end by 4 bases; junction bases not matched to a gene: 7.

This rearrangement joins TRBV11-2 to TRBJ2-1, with 7 bases fitting TRBD1. Germline CDR1 reads SGHAT; CDR2 reads FQNNGV. Unmatched junction bases numbered 8, after V lost 1 base and J lost 8 bases. The CDR3 runs 15 residues. CDR3 bases: TGTGCCAGCAGCTTAGGGCTAGGGGGCAGCTATGAGCAGTTCTTC. Translating gives CASSLGLGGSYEQFF.

This rearrangement joins TRBV4-1 to TRBJ2-1; the match to TRBD2 covers 10 bases. This CDR3 spans 16 amino acids. The V gene end was trimmed by 4 bases and the J gene end by 2 bases; junction bases not matched to a gene: 5. Germline CDR1 reads MGHRA; CDR2 reads YSYEKL. In DNA, the CDR3 is TGCGCCAGCAGCCGAGGACTAGCGGCCACCTACAATGAGCAGTTCTTC. This encodes CASSRGLAATYNEQFF.

This clone occurred a few times. The CDR3 spells CASSVGSSAGGPGANVLTF. The CDR3 DNA is TGTGCCAGCAGCGTAGGTAGTTCAGCGGGGGGGCCTGGGGCCAACGTCCTGACTTTC. The chain combines TRBV9 with TRBJ2-6, with TRBD2 identical over 10 bases. V shed 0 bases, J shed 2 bases, and the junction held 8 bases outside the gene matches. The CDR3 has 19 residues. Germline-derived CDR1 and CDR2 are SGDLS and YYNGEE.

This clone was counted only a few times. The rearrangement uses TRBV7-6 and TRBJ2-7; the match to TRBD1 covers 7 bases. Losses at the gene ends were 3 bases for V and 7 bases for J; bases not matched to a gene: 6. The germline V gene has CDR1 SGHVS and CDR2 FNYEAQ. This CDR3 has 13 residues. The CDR3 DNA is TGTGCCAGCAGCTTGACAGGGTTCGAAGAGCAGTACTTC. It specifies CASSLTGFEEQYF.

This clone was observed once. V is TRBV27 and J is TRBJ2-7; 7 bases are a match to TRBD1. The CDR3 has 13 amino acids. The germline gives CDR1 MNHEY, CDR2 SMNVEV (reference sequence). V shed 3 bases, J shed 2 bases, and the junction held 1 base outside the gene matches. The DNA of the CDR3 is TGTGCCAGCAGTTTTACAGGGGCCTACGAGCAGTACTTC. Its translation: CASSFTGAYEQYF.

The rearrangement uses TRBV6-1 and TRBJ2-5, with D perhaps matching TRBD1 (5 bases). CDR3 size: 13 residues. V lost 1 base to trimming and J lost 7 bases, with 10 bases between them. Germline CDR1 is MNHNS and CDR2 is SASEGT. DNA for the CDR3: TGTGCCAGCAGTGAAGTGGGGCGTGCGACCCAGTACTTC. Translation: CASSEVGRATQYF.